The clone carrying this T cell receptor beta chain was recorded many times. Its specificity is unknown. The entry originates in a study of molecular identifiers for immune sequencing clone quantification. Study outcomes and limitations: Among effectors, clones above 20 RNA copies held over 97% of molecules; among naive cells, under 1%.

TCRdb ran MiXCR on the PCR reads and lists one entry per CDR3 protein. The table includes fewer than 350,000 distinct CDR3 sequences, about 20% detected once. A CD8+CD4-CCR7+CD45RA+ gate was used to sort naive CD8 T cells. The receptor's source is a human donor in good health. Some libraries in this study had Jurkat cell RNA spiked in. Sequenced: naive CD8+ T cells from blood, with Jurkat cell RNA spiked in. Specified subset: FACS-sorted CD8+CD4-CCR7+CD45RA+ naive T cells.

In DNA form, the CDR3 reads TGTGCCAGCAGCTCATATAGGGCCTCCCGACAAGAGACCCAGTACTTC. It encodes CASSSYRASRQETQYF. The V gene is TRBV12-3 or TRBV12-4, the J gene TRBJ2-5; no firm D call. Trimming cost V 6 bases and J 2 bases, with 19 bases left between them. This CDR3 comprises 16 residues.